This T cell receptor beta chain is from a study of OX40 agonist ivuxolimab in advanced cancers. The CDR3 contains 14 residues. Trimming cost V 6 bases and J 0 bases, with 10 bases left between them. CDR1 is MNHEY and CDR2 is SVGAGI in the germline V gene. This table comes from immunoSEQ multiplex PCR, and its TCRdb copy is limited to in-frame clones, with some not included. The sample has around 40,000 clones, about 82% seen once; the top ten hold approximately 2.6%. The rearrangement links TRBV6-5 to TRBJ2-3; D gene ambiguous. The specimen comprised CD4+ or CD8+ T cells sorted from blood, sampled in a trial of the OX40 agonist ivuxolimab. The source is an adult with an advanced solid tumor such as melanoma, head and neck, liver or kidney cancer. The DNA for the CDR3 is TGTGCCAGCAGAAGAAGTCTGAGCACAGATACGCAGTATTTT. It translates to CASRRSLSTDTQYF.